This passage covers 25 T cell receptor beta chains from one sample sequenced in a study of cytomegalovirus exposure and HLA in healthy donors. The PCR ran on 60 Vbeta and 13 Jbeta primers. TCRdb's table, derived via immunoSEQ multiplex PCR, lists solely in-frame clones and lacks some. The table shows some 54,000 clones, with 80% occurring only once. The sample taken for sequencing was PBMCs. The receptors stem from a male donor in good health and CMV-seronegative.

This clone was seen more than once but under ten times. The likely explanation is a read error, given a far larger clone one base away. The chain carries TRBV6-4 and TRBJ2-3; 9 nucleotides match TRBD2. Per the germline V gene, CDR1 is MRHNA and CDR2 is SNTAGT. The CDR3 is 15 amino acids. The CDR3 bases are TGTGCCAGCAGTGAGGAAGCGGGGGGCACAGATGCGCAGTATTTT. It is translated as CASSEEAGGTDAQYF.

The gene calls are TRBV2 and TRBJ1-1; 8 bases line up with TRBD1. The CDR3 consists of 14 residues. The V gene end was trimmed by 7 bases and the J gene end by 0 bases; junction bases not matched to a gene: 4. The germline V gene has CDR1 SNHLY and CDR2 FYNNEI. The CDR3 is CASNRQGMNTEAFF. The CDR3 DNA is TGTGCCAGCAACCGACAGGGGATGAACACTGAAGCTTTCTTT.

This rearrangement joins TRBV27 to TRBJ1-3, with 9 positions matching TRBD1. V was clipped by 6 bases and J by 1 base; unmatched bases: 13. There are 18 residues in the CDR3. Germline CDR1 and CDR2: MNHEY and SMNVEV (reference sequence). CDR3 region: CASSSSRGQGMSGNTIYF. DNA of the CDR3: TGTGCCAGCAGCTCCTCCCGGGGACAGGGTATGTCTGGAAACACCATATATTTT.

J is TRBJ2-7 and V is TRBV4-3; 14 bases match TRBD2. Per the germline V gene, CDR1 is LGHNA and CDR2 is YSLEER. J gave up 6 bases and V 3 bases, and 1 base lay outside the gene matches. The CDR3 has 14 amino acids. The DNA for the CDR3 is TGCGCCAGCAGCCAGACTAGCGGGGGGGGCGAGCAGTACTTC. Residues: CASSQTSGGGEQYF.

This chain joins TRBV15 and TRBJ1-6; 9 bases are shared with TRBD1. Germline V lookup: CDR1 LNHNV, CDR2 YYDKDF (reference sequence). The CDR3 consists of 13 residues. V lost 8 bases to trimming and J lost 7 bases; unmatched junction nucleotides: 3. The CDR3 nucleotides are TGTGCCACCGGGGGACAGGGAAATTCACCCCTCCACTTT. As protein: CATGGQGNSPLHF.

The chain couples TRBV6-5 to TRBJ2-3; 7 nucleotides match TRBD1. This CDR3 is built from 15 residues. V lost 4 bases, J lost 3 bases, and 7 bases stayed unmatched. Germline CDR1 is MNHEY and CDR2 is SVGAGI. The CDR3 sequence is CASSLQGIGTDTQYF. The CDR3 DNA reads TGTGCCAGCAGTTTACAGGGGATTGGAACAGATACGCAGTATTTT.

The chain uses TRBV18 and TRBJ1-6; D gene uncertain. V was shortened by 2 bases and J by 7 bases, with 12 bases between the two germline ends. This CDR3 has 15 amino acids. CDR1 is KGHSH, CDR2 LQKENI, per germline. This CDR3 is CASSPERRSNSPLHF. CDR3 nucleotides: TGTGCCAGCTCACCAGAGCGGAGGTCAAATTCACCCCTCCACTTT. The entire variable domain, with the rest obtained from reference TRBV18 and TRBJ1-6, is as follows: NAGVMQNPRHLVRRRGQEARLRCSPMKGHSHVYWYRQLPEEGLKFMVYLQKENIIDESGMPKERFSAEFPKEGPSILRIQQVVRGDSAAYFCASSPERRSNSPLHFGNGTRLTVT.

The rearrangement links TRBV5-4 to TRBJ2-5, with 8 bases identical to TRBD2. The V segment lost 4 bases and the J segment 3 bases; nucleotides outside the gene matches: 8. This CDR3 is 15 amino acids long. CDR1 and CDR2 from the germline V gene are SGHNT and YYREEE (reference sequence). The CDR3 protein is CASSPARAGEETQYF. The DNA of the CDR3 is TGTGCCAGCAGCCCCGCGCGAGCGGGAGAAGAGACCCAGTACTTC.

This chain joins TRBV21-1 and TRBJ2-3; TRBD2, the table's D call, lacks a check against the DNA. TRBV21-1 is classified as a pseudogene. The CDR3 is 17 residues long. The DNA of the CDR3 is TGTGCCAGCAGCATCCCTGGGACTAGCGTTAGCACAGATACGCAGTATTTT. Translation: CASSIPGTSVSTDTQYF.

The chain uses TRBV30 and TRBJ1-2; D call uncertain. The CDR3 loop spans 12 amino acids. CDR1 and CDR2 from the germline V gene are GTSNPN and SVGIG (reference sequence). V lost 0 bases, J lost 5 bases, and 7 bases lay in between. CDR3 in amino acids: CAWSVNEYGYTF. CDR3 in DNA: TGTGCCTGGAGTGTAAACGAGTATGGCTACACCTTC.

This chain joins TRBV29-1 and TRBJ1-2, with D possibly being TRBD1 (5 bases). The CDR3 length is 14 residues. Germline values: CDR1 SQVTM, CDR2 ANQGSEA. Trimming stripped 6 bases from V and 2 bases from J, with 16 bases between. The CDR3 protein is CSVAGPLGNYGYTF. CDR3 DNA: TGCAGCGTCGCGGGGCCACTCGGGAACTATGGCTACACCTTC.

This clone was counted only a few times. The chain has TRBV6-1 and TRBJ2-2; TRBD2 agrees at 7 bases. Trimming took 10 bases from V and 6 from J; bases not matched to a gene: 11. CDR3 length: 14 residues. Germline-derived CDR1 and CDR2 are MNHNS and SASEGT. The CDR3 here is CAIELAGRAGELFF. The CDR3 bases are TGTGCCATAGAGTTGGCGGGGAGGGCCGGGGAGCTGTTTTTT.

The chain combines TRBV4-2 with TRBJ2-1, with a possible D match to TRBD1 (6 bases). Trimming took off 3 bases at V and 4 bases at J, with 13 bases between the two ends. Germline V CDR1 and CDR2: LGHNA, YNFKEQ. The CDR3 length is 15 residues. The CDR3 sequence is CASSQWKGDYNEQFF. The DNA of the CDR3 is TGTGCCAGCAGCCAGTGGAAGGGGGATTACAATGAGCAGTTCTTC.

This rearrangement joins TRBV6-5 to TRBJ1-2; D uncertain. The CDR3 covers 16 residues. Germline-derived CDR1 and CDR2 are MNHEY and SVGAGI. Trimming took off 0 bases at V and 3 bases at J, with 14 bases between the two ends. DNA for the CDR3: TGTGCCAGCAGTTACTCGCCTCCCGATGGAGACTATGGCTACACCTTC. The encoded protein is CASSYSPPDGDYGYTF.

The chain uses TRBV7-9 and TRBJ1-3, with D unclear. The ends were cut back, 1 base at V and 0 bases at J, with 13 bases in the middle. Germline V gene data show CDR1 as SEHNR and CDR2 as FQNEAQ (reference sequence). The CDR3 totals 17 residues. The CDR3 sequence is CASSLEIRVRSGNTIYF. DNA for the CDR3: TGTGCCAGCAGCTTAGAGATACGAGTGCGCTCTGGAAACACCATATATTTT. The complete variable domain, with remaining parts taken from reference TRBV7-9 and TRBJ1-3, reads DTGVSQNPRHKITKRGQNVTFRCDPISEHNRLYWYRQTLGQGPEFLTYFQNEAQLEKSRLLSDRFSAERPKGSFSTLEIQRTEQGDSAMYLCASSLEIRVRSGNTIYFGEGSWLTVV.

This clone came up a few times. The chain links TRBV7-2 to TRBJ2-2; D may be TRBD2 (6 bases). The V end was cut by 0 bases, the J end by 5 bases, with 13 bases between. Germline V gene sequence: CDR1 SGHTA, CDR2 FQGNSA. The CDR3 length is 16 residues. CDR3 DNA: TGTGCCAGCAGCTTAGCGGGGGTACTAGCTACCGGGGAGCTGTTTTTT. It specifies CASSLAGVLATGELFF.

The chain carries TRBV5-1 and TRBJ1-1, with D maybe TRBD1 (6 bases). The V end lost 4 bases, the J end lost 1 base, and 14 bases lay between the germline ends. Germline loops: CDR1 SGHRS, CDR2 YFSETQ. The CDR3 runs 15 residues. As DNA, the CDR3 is TGCGCCAGCAGCCCACCGGGACACCCGAACACTGAAGCTTTCTTT. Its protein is CASSPPGHPNTEAFF.

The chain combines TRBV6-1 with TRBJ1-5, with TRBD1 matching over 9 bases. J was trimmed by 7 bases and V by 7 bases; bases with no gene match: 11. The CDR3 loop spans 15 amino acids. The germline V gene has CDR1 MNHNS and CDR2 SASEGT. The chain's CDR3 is CASTATTGGGQPQHF. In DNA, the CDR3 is TGTGCCAGCACCGCCACCACAGGGGGCGGGCAGCCCCAGCATTTT.

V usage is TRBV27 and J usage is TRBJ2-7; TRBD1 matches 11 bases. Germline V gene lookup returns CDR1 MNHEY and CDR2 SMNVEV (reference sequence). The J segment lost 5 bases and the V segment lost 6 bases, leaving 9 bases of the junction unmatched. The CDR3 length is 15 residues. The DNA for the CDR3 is TGTGCCAGCAGCCGGACAGGGGGCCCCCGGAACGAGCAGTACTTC. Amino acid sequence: CASSRTGGPRNEQYF.

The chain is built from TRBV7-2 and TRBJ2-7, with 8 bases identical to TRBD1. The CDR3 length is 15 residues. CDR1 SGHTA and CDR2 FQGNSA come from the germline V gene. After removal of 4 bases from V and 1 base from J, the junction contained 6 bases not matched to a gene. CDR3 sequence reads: CASSSGGPMSYEQYF. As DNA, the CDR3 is TGTGCCAGCAGCTCAGGGGGCCCGATGTCCTACGAGCAGTACTTC.

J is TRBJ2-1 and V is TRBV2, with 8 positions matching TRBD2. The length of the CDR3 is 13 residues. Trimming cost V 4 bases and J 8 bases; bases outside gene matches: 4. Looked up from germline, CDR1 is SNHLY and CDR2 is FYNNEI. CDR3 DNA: TGTGCCAGCAGTGTCTTCGGGGGGGATGAGCAGTTCTTC. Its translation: CASSVFGGDEQFF.

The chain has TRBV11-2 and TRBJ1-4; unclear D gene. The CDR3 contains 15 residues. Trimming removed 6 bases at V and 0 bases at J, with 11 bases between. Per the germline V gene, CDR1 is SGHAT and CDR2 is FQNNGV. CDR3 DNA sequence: TGTGCCAGCAGTCTTATCTCCTCAACTAATGAAAAACTGTTTTTT. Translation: CASSLISSTNEKLFF.

CDR3 in DNA: TGTGCCAGCAGCGCCACAGGGTCGGGTGCTTCACCCCTCCACTTT. It is translated as CASSATGSGASPLHF. V is TRBV9 and J is TRBJ1-6, with D possibly TRBD1 on 6 matching bases. Per germline, CDR1 SGDLS and CDR2 YYNGEE. The CDR3 is made up of 15 amino acids. The ends were cut back, 3 bases at V and 9 bases at J, with 16 bases in the middle. Looking up the rest from reference TRBV9 and TRBJ1-6 gives the full variable domain: DSGVTQTPKHLITATGQRVTLRCSPRSGDLSVYWYQQSLDQGLQFLIQYYNGEERAKGNILERFSAQQFPDLHSELNLSSLELGDSALYFCASSATGSGASPLHFGNGTRLTVT.

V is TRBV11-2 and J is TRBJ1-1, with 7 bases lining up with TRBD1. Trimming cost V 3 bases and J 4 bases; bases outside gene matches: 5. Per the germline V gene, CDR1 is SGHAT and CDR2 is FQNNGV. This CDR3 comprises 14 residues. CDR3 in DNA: TGTGCCAGCAGCTTGAACAGGGGTGGCACTGAAGCTTTCTTT. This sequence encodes CASSLNRGGTEAFF.

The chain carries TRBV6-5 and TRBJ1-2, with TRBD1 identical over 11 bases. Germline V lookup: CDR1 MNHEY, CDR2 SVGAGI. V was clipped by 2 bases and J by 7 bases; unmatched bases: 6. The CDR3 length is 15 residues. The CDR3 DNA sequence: TGTGCCAGCAGTTACACTGGACAGGGGGCGAGTGGCTACACCTTC. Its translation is CASSYTGQGASGYTF.